This TCR beta chain was captured by sequencing in a study of shared clonotypes between healthy human individuals. The table came from immunoSEQ multiplex PCR; TCRdb's copy has only in-frame clones and leaves some out. Counted here are about 1,900,000 clones, around 96% occurring once; the ten biggest clones make up less than 1.5%. Naive CD8 cells were CD45RO-negative, positively selected for CCR7, excluding terminally differentiated effector memory CD45RA+ cells. CDR3 length: 14 residues. The V end lost 5 bases, the J end lost 6 bases, and 14 bases lay between the germline ends. Germline CDR1 SEHNR, CDR2 FQNEAQ (reference sequence).

The sequence was collected from a young man in good health. The genes are TRBV7-9 and TRBJ1-5; perhaps TRBD1 as D (5 bases). Specimen: naive CD8+ T cells sorted from blood. The CDR3 loop is CASSDLSGSQPQHF. CDR3 bases: TGTGCCAGCAGCGACTTGTCAGGGAGTCAGCCCCAGCATTTT.